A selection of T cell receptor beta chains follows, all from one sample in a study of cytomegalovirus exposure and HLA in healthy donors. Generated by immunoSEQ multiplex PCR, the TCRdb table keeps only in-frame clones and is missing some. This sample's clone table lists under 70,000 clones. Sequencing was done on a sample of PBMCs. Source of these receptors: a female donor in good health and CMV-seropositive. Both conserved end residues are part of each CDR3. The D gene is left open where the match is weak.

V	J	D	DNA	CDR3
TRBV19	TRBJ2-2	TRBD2	TGTGCCAGTAGTCCCACGGGACTAGCGGGAGTTGGGGACACCGGGGAGCTGTTTTTT	CASSPTGLAGVGDTGELFF
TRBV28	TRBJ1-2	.	TGTGCCAGCACCAACAGCTATGGCTACACCTTC	CASTNSYGYTF
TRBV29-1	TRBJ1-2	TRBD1	TGCAGCGGTGGACAGGGAGATGGCTACACCTTC	CSGGQGDGYTF
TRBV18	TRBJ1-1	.	TGTGCCAGCTCACCAGGGGGCTCTGAAGCTTTCTTT	CASSPGGSEAFF
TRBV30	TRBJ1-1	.	TGTGCCTGGAGTGTACGTTTAGGAGTTTCTGAAGCTTTCTTT	CAWSVRLGVSEAFF
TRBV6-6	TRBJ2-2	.	TGTGCCAGCAGTTACGCCGGACAGCCCGGGGAGCTGTTTTTT	CASSYAGQPGELFF
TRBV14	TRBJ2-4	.	TGTGCCAGCAGCCAAACTAGAGTCATTCAGTACTTC	CASSQTRVIQYF
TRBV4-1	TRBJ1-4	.	TGCGCCAGCAGCCAAGATTTTGAGGGAGGCGTGGGTAATGAAAAACTGTTTTTT	CASSQDFEGGVGNEKLFF
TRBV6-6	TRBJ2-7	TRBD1	TGTGCCAGCAGAACCACCGGACAGGAACCCTACGAGCAGTACTTC	CASRTTGQEPYEQYF
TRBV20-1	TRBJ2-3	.	TGCAGTGCCCGTCGGGATACGCAGTATTTT	CSARRDTQYF
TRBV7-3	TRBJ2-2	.	TGTGCCAGCAGCCCTCCGACCGGGGAGCTGTTTTTT	CASSPPTGELFF
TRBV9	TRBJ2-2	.	TGTGCCAGCAGCGTATTTCCAGGAACCACCGGGGAGCTGTTTTTT	CASSVFPGTTGELFF
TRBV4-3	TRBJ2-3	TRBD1	TGCGCCAGCAGCGACCGAGCCCAGGGGGACGACTCGAATACGCAGTATTTT	CASSDRAQGDDSNTQYF
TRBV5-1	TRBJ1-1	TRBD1	TGCGCCAGCAGCCTGACAGGGGACACTGAAGCTTTCTTT	CASSLTGDTEAFF
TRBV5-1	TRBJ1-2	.	TGCGCCAGCAGCTTGGGCCTGGAGGTCTATGGCTACACCTTC	CASSLGLEVYGYTF
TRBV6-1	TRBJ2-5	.	TGTGCCAGCAGTGAAGGGACAGCCTCTTACAAAGAGACCCAGTACTTC	CASSEGTASYKETQYF
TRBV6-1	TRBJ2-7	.	TGTGCCAGCAGTGAAGGGGCAGAGGGAGCCTACGAGCAGTACTTC	CASSEGAEGAYEQYF
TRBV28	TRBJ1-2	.	TGTGCCAGCAGTTCTGGAGGCGGGAACTATGGCTACACCTTC	CASSSGGGNYGYTF
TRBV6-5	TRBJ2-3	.	TGTGCCAGCAGTTACTCGGCGCAGGCCCCAGATACGCAGTATTTT	CASSYSAQAPDTQYF
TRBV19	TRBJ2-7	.	TGTGCCAGTGCCCCGGGGAGCTCCTACGAGCAGTACTTC	CASAPGSSYEQYF
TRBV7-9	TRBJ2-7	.	TGTGCCAGCAGCTTAGCGGGACTTCGTTACGAGCAGTACTTC	CASSLAGLRYEQYF
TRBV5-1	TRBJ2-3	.	TGCGCCAGCAGCTTGGGTCCTAGCGAAGCAAAGGGTACGCAGTATTTT	CASSLGPSEAKGTQYF
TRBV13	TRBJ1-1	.	TGTGCCAGCAGCTTCGGGGAAACTGAAGCTTTCTTT	CASSFGETEAFF
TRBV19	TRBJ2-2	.	TGTGCCAGTAGGATGGCGGGGTTCACCGGGGAGCTGTTTTTT	CASRMAGFTGELFF
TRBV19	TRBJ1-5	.	TGTGCCAGATCAGGGGTTTGCAATCAGCCCCAGCATTTT	CARSGVCNQPQHF
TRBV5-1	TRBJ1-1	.	TGCGCCAGCAGCTTGGGACACCAGAACACTGAAGCTTTCTTT	CASSLGHQNTEAFF
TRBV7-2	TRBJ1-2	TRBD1	TGTGCCAGCAGCACGGGACAGCTCGAGAACTATGGCTACACCTTC	CASSTGQLENYGYTF
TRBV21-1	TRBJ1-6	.	TGTGCCAGCAGCAAAGAGGGGGAGGGGAGCTCCTATAATTCACCCCTCCACTTT	CASSKEGEGSSYNSPLHF
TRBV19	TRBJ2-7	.	TGTGCCAGTACGGGGGGCGCCGAGCAGTACTTC	CASTGGAEQYF
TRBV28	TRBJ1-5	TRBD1	TGTGCCAGCATTATAGGACAGGGGCGGCCCCAGCATTTT	CASIIGQGRPQHF
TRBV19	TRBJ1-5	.	TGTGCCAGTGCCCGAGACGGGGAGGTTCAGCCCCAGCATTTT	CASARDGEVQPQHF
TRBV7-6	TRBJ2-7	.	TGTGCCAGCAGCTTAGCGATAACTTACGAGCAGTACTTC	CASSLAITYEQYF
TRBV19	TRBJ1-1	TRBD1	TGTGCCACGAAAAACCTCGGACAGGGAGCGTACACTGAAGCTTTCTTT	CATKNLGQGAYTEAFF
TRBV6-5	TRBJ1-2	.	TGTGCCAGCAGTTCCCCGACAGACTATGGCTACACCTTC	CASSSPTDYGYTF
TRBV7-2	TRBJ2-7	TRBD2	TGTGCCAGCAGCCGAATGTCTAGCGGGGGGACCGAGCAGTACTTC	CASSRMSSGGTEQYF
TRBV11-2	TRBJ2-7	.	TGTGCCAGCAGCTCGTTTGCCTACGAGCAGTACTTC	CASSSFAYEQYF
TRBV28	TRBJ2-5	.	TGTGCCAGCATGTCAGTGGAAGAGACCCAGTACTTC	CASMSVEETQYF
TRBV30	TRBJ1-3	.	TGTGCCTGGAGGGGGGCACGGGGAAACACCATATATTTT	CAWRGARGNTIYF
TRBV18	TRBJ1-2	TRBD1	TGTGCCAGCTCACCGGGGACAGCCGGAGCTAACTATGGCTACACCTTC	CASSPGTAGANYGYTF
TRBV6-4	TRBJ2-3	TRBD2	TGTGCCAGCAGTGACTCGACTAGCGGGGGGGCAGATACGCAGTATTTT	CASSDSTSGGADTQYF
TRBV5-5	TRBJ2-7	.	TGTGCCAGCAGCTTGGGGGCGCCCCCCCTCTACGAGCAGTACTTC	CASSLGAPPLYEQYF
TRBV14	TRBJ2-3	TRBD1	TGTGCCAGCAGCCAAGGGACAGGTTGGGAGTATTTT	CASSQGTGWEYF
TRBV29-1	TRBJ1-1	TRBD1	TGCAGCGTGGTGGGACAGGGTTATGAAGCTTTCTTT	CSVVGQGYEAFF
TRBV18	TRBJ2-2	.	TGTGCCAGCGCACTCAACCCGGGACAGAACACCGGGGAGCTGTTTTTT	CASALNPGQNTGELFF
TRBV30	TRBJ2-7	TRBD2	TGTGCCTGGAGTGTAGGAGGGAGGGTTCTCTACGAGCAGTACTTC	CAWSVGGRVLYEQYF
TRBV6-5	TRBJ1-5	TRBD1	TGTGCCAGCAGTTTTACAGGGGGCAATCAGCCCCAGCATTTT	CASSFTGGNQPQHF